Shown below are 5 T cell receptor beta chains from a single sample sequenced in a study of blood T cell dynamics during melanoma immunotherapy. Time point defined: pre-treatment baseline. The protocol was immunoSEQ multiplex PCR, while the TCRdb copy is restricted to in-frame clones and leaves out a portion. The repertoire consists of fewer than 25,000 clones, with 85% to 90% occurring once and the leading ten covering more than 0.9%. The specimen was blood, collected from a patient treated with checkpoint blockade. The origin of the receptors is a human donor with melanoma.

The genes are TRBV7-9 and TRBJ1-1; D is ambiguous. V was shortened by 4 bases and J by 6 bases, with 15 bases between the two germline ends. The CDR3 runs to 14 residues. Germline assignment: CDR1 SEHNR and CDR2 FQNEAQ (reference sequence). The CDR3 nucleotides are TGTGCCAGCAGCTACGTGCGGCGCGCCTCTGAAGCTTTCTTT. The encoded protein is CASSYVRRASEAFF.

This chain joins TRBV19 and TRBJ2-4, with D possibly being TRBD1 (6 bases). CDR1 and CDR2 (germline): LNHDA, SQIVND (reference sequence). Between the trimmed V and J ends, which lost 7 bases and 5 bases, there was a span of 9 bases. The CDR3 has 12 amino acids. CDR3 region: CASKDRENIQYF. Written as DNA, the CDR3 is TGTGCCAGTAAGGACAGAGAAAACATTCAGTACTTC.

The V call is TRBV7-9, the J call TRBJ2-7; 10 nucleotides line up with TRBD2. The CDR3 has 14 residues. In germline, CDR1 is SEHNR, CDR2 FQNEAQ (reference sequence). V shed 6 bases, J shed 1 base, and the junction held 3 bases outside the gene matches. DNA of the CDR3: TGTGCCAGCAGAACTAGCGGGGAGTCCTACGAGCAGTACTTC. Translated, it gives CASRTSGESYEQYF.

The gene calls are TRBV6-6 and TRBJ1-5; the D gene is possibly TRBD1 (6 bases). Germline CDR1 and CDR2: MNHNY and SVGAGI (reference sequence). Trimming removed 8 bases at V and 7 bases at J, with 15 bases between. CDR3 size: 13 residues. The CDR3 DNA sequence: TGTGCCAGCTCCAGGGGTGGAAACCAGCCCCAGCATTTT. Encoded protein: CASSRGGNQPQHF.

This chain uses TRBV7-3 with TRBJ2-5; 8 nucleotides match TRBD2. The length of the CDR3 is 14 residues. Germline lookup yields CDR1 SGHTA and CDR2 FQGTGA. The chain's CDR3 is CLRGGSGEQETQYF. The CDR3 DNA is TGTCTCCGGGGGGGTAGCGGAGAGCAAGAGACCCAGTACTTC.